This record concerns one TCR beta chain sequence. What it recognizes is unknown. PCR primers comprised 60 Vbeta and 13 Jbeta primers. Clones were read by immunoSEQ multiplex PCR, and TCRdb kept only the in-frame ones, dropping some. The sample holds some 120,000 clones, 70% to 80% seen once. This entry comes from a study of cytomegalovirus exposure and HLA in healthy donors. The study, taken as a whole, reports: The investigators catalogued 150 to 200 TCR beta chains as cytomegalovirus-associated. A prior analysis recorded that most TCR beta V segments were productive about 87% or about 30% of the time. Rarity characterized most TCR sequences, yet some public TCRs appeared in many donors.

In nominal health when sampled, donors likely had unrecorded immune exposures nonetheless. CDR3 length: 17 amino acids. V dropped 0 bases and J dropped 1; count of bases not matched to a gene: 6. Looked up from germline, CDR1 is LGHNA and CDR2 is YSLEER. The source material was PBMCs. This clonotype was sampled from a man between 25 and 39 years old in good health and CMV-seropositive. This chain connects TRBV4-3 to TRBJ2-1, with 7 bases aligning to TRBD2. The CDR3 region is CASSQDGAGASYNEQFF. The CDR3 DNA is TGCGCCAGCAGCCAAGATGGGGCGGGAGCATCCTACAATGAGCAGTTCTTC.